Presented here are 8 T cell receptor beta chains from one specimen sequenced in a study of shared clonotypes between healthy human individuals. CD45RO negativity and positive selection for CCR7 defined naive CD8 cells, a population that excluded terminally differentiated effector memory CD45RA+ cells. Measured with immunoSEQ multiplex PCR; TCRdb has only the in-frame clones, and not every one. Of hundreds of thousands of clones in the sample, around 96% were seen once. What was sequenced was naive CD8+ T cells sorted from blood. These receptors came from a woman in her twenties or thirties in good health.

This rearrangement joins TRBV27 to TRBJ2-7, with 8 bases matching TRBD1. The junction had 7 bases not matched to a gene; V was cut back by 5 bases and J by 1 base. Germline V gene data show CDR1 as MNHEY and CDR2 as SMNVEV (reference sequence). The CDR3 covers 15 residues. CDR3 amino acids: CASSPLGQVSYEQYF. The CDR3 DNA reads as TGTGCCAGCAGTCCGTTGGGACAGGTTTCCTACGAGCAGTACTTC.

The genes are TRBV28 and TRBJ1-1, with D possibly being TRBD1 (5 bases). The germline gives CDR1 MDHEN, CDR2 SYDVKM. The CDR3 runs 13 residues. V dropped 1 base and J dropped 5 bases, with 8 bases sitting between them. For the CDR3, the DNA is TGTGCCAGCAGTTTATTGGGGGTGACTGAAGCTTTCTTT. Its protein product is CASSLLGVTEAFF. The full variable domain, its missing parts supplied by reference TRBV28 and TRBJ1-1, is DVKVTQSSRYLVKRTGEKVFLECVQDMDHENMFWYRQDPGLGLRLIYFSYDVKMKEKGDIPEGYSVSREKKERFSLILESASTNQTSMYLCASSLLGVTEAFFGQGTRLTVV.

V is TRBV19 and J is TRBJ2-3, with D hard to call. V lost 4 bases, J lost 0 bases, and 2 bases lay in between. The CDR3 extends over 12 amino acids. CDR1 and CDR2 (germline): LNHDA, SQIVND (reference sequence). In DNA, the CDR3 is TGTGCCAGTAGTAAAAGCACAGATACGCAGTATTTT. Its protein is CASSKSTDTQYF.

The chain carries TRBV9 and TRBJ1-2; the match to TRBD1 covers 7 bases. V lost 4 bases to trimming and J lost 6 bases; unmatched junction nucleotides: 12. The length of the CDR3 is 15 residues. Germline loops: CDR1 SGDLS, CDR2 YYNGEE. The CDR3 coding sequence is TGTGCCAGCAGCCCGACCGGGCAGGGGGGGCATGGCTACACCTTC. This translates into CASSPTGQGGHGYTF.

This clone was recorded only once. The genes are TRBV7-9 and TRBJ2-7; 11 bases map to TRBD2. The V and J ends lost 3 bases and 2 bases, in that order; junction bases with no gene match: 3. Germline loops: CDR1 SEHNR, CDR2 FQNEAQ (reference sequence). CDR3 length: 15 amino acids. The chain's CDR3 is CASSLGLADTYEQYF. The DNA of the CDR3 is TGTGCCAGCAGCTTGGGACTAGCGGATACCTACGAGCAGTACTTC.

V usage is TRBV7-9 and J usage is TRBJ2-7, with D possibly being TRBD1 (5 bases). CDR1 and CDR2 (germline): SEHNR, FQNEAQ (reference sequence). CDR3 length equals 16 residues. V lost 1 base to trimming and J lost 0 bases, with 13 bases between them. CDR3 DNA: TGTGCCAGCAGCTTAGAGCCCAGGGCCCCCTCCTACGAGCAGTACTTC. The encoded protein is CASSLEPRAPSYEQYF.

The rearrangement joins TRBV11-2 to TRBJ1-5, with D unclear. With 4 bases removed from V and 7 bases from J, the gap between germline ends came to 14 bases. Germline V gene sequence: CDR1 SGHAT, CDR2 FQNNGV. The CDR3 loop spans 14 amino acids. The chain's CDR3 is CASSSDGLAQPQHF. The CDR3 coding sequence is TGTGCCAGCAGCTCCGACGGCCTGGCACAGCCCCAGCATTTT.

This sequence joins TRBV19 and TRBJ2-3, with D perhaps TRBD2 (5 bases). Trimming removed 2 bases from V and 3 bases from J, with 6 bases in between. From germline, CDR1 is LNHDA and CDR2 SQIVND (reference sequence). The CDR3 extends over 13 amino acids. CDR3 DNA: TGTGCCAGTAGTATAACGGGAACAGATACGCAGTATTTT. Its protein product is CASSITGTDTQYF.